This record looks at one T cell receptor beta chain sequence and its context. Its matching antigen is unknown. This sample is drawn from a study of brain T cells in children with intractable seizures. Whole-study findings and limits: Patients' HCMV serostatus was unknown; virus specificity rests on CDR3 similarity alone.

The germline CDR1 and CDR2 sequences are DFQATT and SNEGSKA (reference sequence). This CDR3 comprises 9 residues. Between the trimmed V and J ends, which lost 0 bases and 11 bases, there was a span of 4 bases. The sequenced cases were selected for having the highest brain T cell transcript signatures. Patients received at least one anti-epileptic drug before surgery. The table came from immunoSEQ multiplex PCR; TCRdb's copy has only in-frame clones and leaves some out. The sample consists of tens of thousands of clones, just over 90% of them appearing once. This receptor was taken from a boy younger than two with tuberous sclerosis and intractable seizures. Material: peripheral blood, obtained at surgery. V usage is TRBV20-1 and J usage is TRBJ1-1; D remains ambiguous. The CDR3 region is CSARDGAFF. CDR3 nucleotide sequence: TGCAGTGCTAGAGATGGGGCTTTCTTT.